This T cell receptor (beta chain) was obtained from a study of T cell responses to AZD1222 COVID-19 vaccine. Study information: Whether given at about 4 or about 12 weeks, second doses were pooled. Findings of the study overall: Across the whole spike, CD4 TCRs peaked at regions 160-218 and 743-854. Spike-specific TCR breadth and depth rose after two AZD1222 doses. Only five or six AZD1222 recipients tested seropositive at baseline.

CDR1 is SGHRS, CDR2 YFSETQ, per germline. The CDR3 runs to 14 residues. Trimming pared 4 bases from V and 2 bases from J, leaving 12 bases between. About this clone itself: What it binds is unknown.

The assay was immunoSEQ multiplex PCR, and TCRdb's table has in-frame clones only and misses some. The sample lists about 96,000 clones, approximately 90% seen once, with 1.6% in the top ten. This chain joins TRBV5-1 and TRBJ2-5; D not certain. This material consisted of peripheral blood, taken on day 0 of AZD1222 vaccination. The receptor comes from an adult in good health. The CDR3 here is CASSPQREQETQYF. For the CDR3, the DNA is TGCGCCAGCAGCCCCCAAAGAGAACAAGAGACCCAGTACTTC.